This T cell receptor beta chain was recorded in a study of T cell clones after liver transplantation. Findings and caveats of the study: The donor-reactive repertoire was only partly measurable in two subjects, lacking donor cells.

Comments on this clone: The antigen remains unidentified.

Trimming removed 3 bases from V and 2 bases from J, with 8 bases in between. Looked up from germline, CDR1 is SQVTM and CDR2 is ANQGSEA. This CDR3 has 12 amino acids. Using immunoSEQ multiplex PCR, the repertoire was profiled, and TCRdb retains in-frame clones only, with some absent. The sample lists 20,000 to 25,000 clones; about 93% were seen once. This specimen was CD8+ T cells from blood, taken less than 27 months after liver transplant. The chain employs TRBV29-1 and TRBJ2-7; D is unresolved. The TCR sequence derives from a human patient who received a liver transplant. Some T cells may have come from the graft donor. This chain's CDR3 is CSVDLGPYEQYF. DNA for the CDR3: TGCAGCGTTGATCTGGGTCCCTACGAGCAGTACTTC.